This TCR beta chain was observed in a study of blood T cell repertoires in COVID-19. Study-wide background: Sample material is recorded as cDNA or gDNA derived from T cells, B-cell-depleted T cells, or PBMCs.

The V end was cut by 4 bases, the J end by 0 bases, with 5 bases between. This CDR3 has 12 amino acids. Germline CDR1 is SGHRS and CDR2 is YFSETQ. Allocation to cohorts depended on clinical history reported by the participants. The table came from immunoSEQ multiplex PCR; TCRdb's copy has only in-frame clones and leaves some out. The repertoire holds 180,000 or so clones, with roughly 83% as singletons. The V and J genes are TRBV5-1 and TRBJ2-7; D gene uncertain. The sequencing input was PBMCs or T cells enriched from blood (not recorded which). This clonotype was sampled from a woman aged 55 to 70 who had recovered from COVID-19. CDR3 residues: CASSVSSYEQYF. The CDR3 coding sequence is TGCGCCAGCAGCGTCAGCTCCTACGAGCAGTACTTC.